This T cell receptor (beta chain) emerged from a study of T cell repertoires in cytomegalovirus infection. Study-wide context: HLA-B-restricted CMV epitopes that are well studied were used alongside recently identified HLA-C-restricted ones. Indicated by public TCR beta signatures were CMV infection and matching HLA type.

MiXCR, applied by TCRdb to the reads, yields one record per CDR3 protein. This sample has under 350,000 distinct CDR3 sequences, with less than 25% found just once. This clonotype was seen more than once but under ten times. Its antigen is undetermined. The sequenced sample was cultured PBMCs, obtained from culture after CMV antigen stimulation. This TCR came from a human donor in good health (CMV status not recorded). Some clones in this sample may be carry-over from other donors' samples.

CDR3 DNA: TGTGCCAGTAGTATGACAGACCATTGGACTGAAGCTTTCTTT. Protein product: CASSMTDHWTEAFF. V usage is TRBV19 and J usage is TRBJ1-1; D may be TRBD1 (5 bases). V was shortened by 3 bases and J by 5 bases, with 13 bases between the two germline ends. The CDR3 consists of 14 residues. Germline CDR1 reads LNHDA; CDR2 reads SQIVND (reference sequence).